The entry below gives a single T cell receptor beta chain sequence along with its context. Antigen specificity is unknown. The method was immunoSEQ multiplex PCR; TCRdb's version includes in-frame clones alone and lacks a portion of them. The data contain approximately 150,000 clones, around 95% of them singletons. The data were taken from a study of T cell responses to AZD1222 COVID-19 vaccine. Study conclusions and caveats: Donors in the cohort were predominantly white British and more often female, and clonal diversity was possibly underestimated.

The receptor was isolated from an adult in good health. The sample was peripheral blood, taken on day 0 of AZD1222 vaccination.

CDR3 coding DNA: TGTGCCAGCAGTTTTTATGGGCGGTCGAATTCACCCCTCCACTTT. It is translated as CASSFYGRSNSPLHF. The chain carries TRBV27 and TRBJ1-6; D remains ambiguous. This CDR3 spans 15 amino acids. CDR1 is MNHEY, CDR2 SMNVEV, per germline (reference sequence). Trimming removed 3 bases at V and 7 bases at J, with 13 bases between.